These T cell receptor beta chains were read from a single sample in a study of identical twins. MiXCR, run by TCRdb on the 5' RACE reads, gives a single entry per CDR3 protein. The data hold more than 250,000 distinct CDR3 sequences, with approximately 8% observed a single time. This sample was also put to use in a study of yellow fever vaccine responses in identical twins.

Sequencing input: memory (CD45RO+) T cells sorted from blood. All receptors derive from a woman aged 18-29 years in good health. CDR3s leave out the opening cysteine and the closing phenylalanine or tryptophan. The D gene is left open where the match is weak.

D gene: .; J gene: TRBJ2-1; V gene: TRBV19; CDR3 protein: ASSIEGDGSNEQF
D gene: .; J gene: TRBJ2-1; V gene: TRBV7-9; CDR3 protein: ASSLRIREQF
D gene: .; J gene: TRBJ2-1; V gene: TRBV11-1; CDR3 protein: ASSQVVLGVFNNEQF
D gene: TRBD2; J gene: TRBJ2-3; V gene: TRBV27; CDR3 protein: ASSPRRTSGRVDTQY
D gene: .; J gene: TRBJ2-3; V gene: TRBV6-4; CDR3 protein: ASSHTEGTDTQY
D gene: .; J gene: TRBJ2-3; V gene: TRBV7-9; CDR3 protein: ASSLFPNTDTQY
D gene: TRBD1; J gene: TRBJ2-4; V gene: TRBV24-1; CDR3 protein: ATGPRGSKNIQY
D gene: .; J gene: TRBJ2-2; V gene: TRBV20-1; CDR3 protein: SVRDTGTAELF
D gene: TRBD2; J gene: TRBJ2-5; V gene: TRBV9; CDR3 protein: ASSVSGGKQETQY
D gene: TRBD2; J gene: TRBJ2-5; V gene: TRBV20-1; CDR3 protein: SATSRFELALRGGFWETQY
D gene: .; J gene: TRBJ2-1; V gene: TRBV29-1; CDR3 protein: SVGQDGMLYNEQF
D gene: .; J gene: TRBJ1-1; V gene: TRBV3-1; CDR3 protein: ASSRGITEAF
D gene: .; J gene: TRBJ2-2; V gene: TRBV10-3; CDR3 protein: AINRAGQSNTGELF
D gene: TRBD1; J gene: TRBJ2-7; V gene: TRBV5-1; CDR3 protein: ASSSNSPPGQLIYEQY
D gene: .; J gene: TRBJ2-2; V gene: TRBV20-1; CDR3 protein: SAPGGASGLRDTGELF
D gene: TRBD2; J gene: TRBJ2-2; V gene: TRBV9; CDR3 protein: ASGPSGTNTGELF
D gene: TRBD2; J gene: TRBJ2-5; V gene: TRBV3-1; CDR3 protein: ASSQDPAGAGETQY
D gene: .; J gene: TRBJ1-3; V gene: TRBV7-3; CDR3 protein: ASIRKGRAGNTIY
D gene: .; J gene: TRBJ1-2; V gene: TRBV2; CDR3 protein: ASRIWGPNYGYT
D gene: .; J gene: TRBJ2-3; V gene: TRBV24-1; CDR3 protein: ATSWGDTQY
D gene: TRBD2; J gene: TRBJ2-5; V gene: TRBV7-8; CDR3 protein: ASSLRGLARQETQY
D gene: TRBD2; J gene: TRBJ2-3; V gene: TRBV24-1; CDR3 protein: ATSDPIAGARDTQY
D gene: .; J gene: TRBJ2-2; V gene: TRBV24-1; CDR3 protein: ATSDRAGAPGELF
D gene: .; J gene: TRBJ2-3; V gene: TRBV12-3/TRBV12-4; CDR3 protein: ASTNRGRGPRASTDTQY
D gene: .; J gene: TRBJ2-1; V gene: TRBV5-1; CDR3 protein: ASSLAPSGSSYNEQF
D gene: TRBD1; J gene: TRBJ1-1; V gene: TRBV18; CDR3 protein: ASSPVDRVSDTEAF
D gene: .; J gene: TRBJ2-6; V gene: TRBV6-5; CDR3 protein: ASSFSRTVISGANVLT